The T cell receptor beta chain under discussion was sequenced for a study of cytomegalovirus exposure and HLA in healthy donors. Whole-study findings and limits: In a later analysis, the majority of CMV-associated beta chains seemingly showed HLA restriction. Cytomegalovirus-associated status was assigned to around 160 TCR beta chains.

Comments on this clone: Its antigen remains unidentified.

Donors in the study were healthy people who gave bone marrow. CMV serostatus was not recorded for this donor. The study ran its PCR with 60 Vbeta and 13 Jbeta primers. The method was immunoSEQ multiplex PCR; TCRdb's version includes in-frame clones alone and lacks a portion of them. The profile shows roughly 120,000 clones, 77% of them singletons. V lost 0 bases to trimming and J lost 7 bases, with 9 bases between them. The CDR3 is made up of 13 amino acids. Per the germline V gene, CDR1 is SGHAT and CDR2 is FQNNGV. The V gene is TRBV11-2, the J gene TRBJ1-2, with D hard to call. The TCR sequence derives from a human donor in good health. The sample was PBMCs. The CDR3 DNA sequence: TGTGCCAGCAGCTTAGATAGGGAGGTTGGCTACACCTTC. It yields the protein CASSLDREVGYTF.